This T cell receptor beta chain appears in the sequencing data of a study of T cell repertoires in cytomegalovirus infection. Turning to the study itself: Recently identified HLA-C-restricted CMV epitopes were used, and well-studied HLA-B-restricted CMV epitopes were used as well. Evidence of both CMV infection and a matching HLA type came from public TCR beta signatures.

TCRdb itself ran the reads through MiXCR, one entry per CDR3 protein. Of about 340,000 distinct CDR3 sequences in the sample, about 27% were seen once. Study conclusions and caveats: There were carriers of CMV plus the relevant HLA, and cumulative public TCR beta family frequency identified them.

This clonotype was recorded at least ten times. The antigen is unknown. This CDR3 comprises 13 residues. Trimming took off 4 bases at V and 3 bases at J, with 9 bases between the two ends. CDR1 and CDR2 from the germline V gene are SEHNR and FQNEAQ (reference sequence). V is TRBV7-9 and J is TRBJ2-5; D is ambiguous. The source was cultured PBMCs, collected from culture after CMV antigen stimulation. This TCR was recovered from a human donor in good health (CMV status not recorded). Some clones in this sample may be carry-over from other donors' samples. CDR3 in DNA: TGTGCCAGCAGCTCCCCGGCGGAAGAGACCCAGTACTTC. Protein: CASSSPAEETQYF.